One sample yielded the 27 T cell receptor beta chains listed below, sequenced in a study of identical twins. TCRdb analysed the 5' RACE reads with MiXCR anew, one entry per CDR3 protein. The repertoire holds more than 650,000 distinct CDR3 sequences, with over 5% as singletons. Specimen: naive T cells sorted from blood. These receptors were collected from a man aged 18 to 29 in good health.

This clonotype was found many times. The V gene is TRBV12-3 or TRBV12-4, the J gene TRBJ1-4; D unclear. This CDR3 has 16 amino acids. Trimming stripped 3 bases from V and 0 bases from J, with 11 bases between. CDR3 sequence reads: CASSFRGFSTNEKLFF. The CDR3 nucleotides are TGTGCCAGCAGTTTCCGGGGATTCTCAACTAATGAAAAACTGTTTTTT.

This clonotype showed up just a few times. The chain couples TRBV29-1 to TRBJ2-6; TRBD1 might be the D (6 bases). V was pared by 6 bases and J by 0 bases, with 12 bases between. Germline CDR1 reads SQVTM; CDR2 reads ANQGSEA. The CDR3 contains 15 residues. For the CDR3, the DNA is TGCAGCGTCCTCGGGACACCCTCTGGGGCCAACGTCCTGACTTTC. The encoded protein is CSVLGTPSGANVLTF.

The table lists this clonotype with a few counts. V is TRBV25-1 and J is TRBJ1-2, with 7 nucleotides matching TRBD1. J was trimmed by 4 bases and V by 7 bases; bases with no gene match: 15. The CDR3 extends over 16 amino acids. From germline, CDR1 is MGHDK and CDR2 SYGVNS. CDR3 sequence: CASINLRTGRAYGYTF. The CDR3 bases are TGTGCCAGCATAAACCTCCGGACAGGAAGGGCCTATGGCTACACCTTC.

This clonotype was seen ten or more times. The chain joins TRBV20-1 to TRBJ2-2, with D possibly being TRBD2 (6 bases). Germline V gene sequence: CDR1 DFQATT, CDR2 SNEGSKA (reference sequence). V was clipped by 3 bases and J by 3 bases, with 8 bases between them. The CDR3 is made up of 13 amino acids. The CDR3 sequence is CSARDYYTGELFF. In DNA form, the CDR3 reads TGCAGTGCTAGGGACTACTACACCGGGGAGCTGTTTTTT.

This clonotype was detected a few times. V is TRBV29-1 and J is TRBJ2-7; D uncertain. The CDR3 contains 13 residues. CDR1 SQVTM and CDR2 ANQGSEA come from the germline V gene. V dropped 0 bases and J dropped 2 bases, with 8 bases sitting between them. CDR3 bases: TGCAGCGTTGAAGACAGGCGTACCTACGAGCAGTACTTC. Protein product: CSVEDRRTYEQYF.

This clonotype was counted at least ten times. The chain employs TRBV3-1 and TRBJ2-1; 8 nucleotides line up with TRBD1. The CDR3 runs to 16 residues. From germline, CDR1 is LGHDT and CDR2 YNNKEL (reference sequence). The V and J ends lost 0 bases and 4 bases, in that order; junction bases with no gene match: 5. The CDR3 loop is CASSQDQGTGYNEQFF. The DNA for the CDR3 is TGTGCCAGCAGCCAAGATCAGGGGACAGGATACAATGAGCAGTTCTTC.

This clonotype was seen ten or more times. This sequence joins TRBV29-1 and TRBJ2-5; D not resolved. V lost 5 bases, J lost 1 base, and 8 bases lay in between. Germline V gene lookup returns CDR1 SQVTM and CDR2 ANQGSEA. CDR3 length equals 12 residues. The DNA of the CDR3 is TGCAGCGTTCTACAGATCCAAGAGACCCAGTACTTC. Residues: CSVLQIQETQYF.

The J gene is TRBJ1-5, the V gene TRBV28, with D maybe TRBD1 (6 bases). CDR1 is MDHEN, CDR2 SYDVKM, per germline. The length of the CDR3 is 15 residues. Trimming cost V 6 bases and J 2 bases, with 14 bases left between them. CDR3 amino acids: CASRTTGPGNQPQHF. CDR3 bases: TGTGCCAGCAGGACCACAGGGCCGGGCAATCAGCCCCAGCATTTT.

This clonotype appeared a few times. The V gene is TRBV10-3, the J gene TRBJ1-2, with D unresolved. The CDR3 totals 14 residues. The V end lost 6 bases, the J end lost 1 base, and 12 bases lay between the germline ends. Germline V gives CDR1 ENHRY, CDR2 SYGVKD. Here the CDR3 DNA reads TGTGCCATCAGCGATCTCTCCGTTAACTATGGCTACACCTTC. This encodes CAISDLSVNYGYTF.

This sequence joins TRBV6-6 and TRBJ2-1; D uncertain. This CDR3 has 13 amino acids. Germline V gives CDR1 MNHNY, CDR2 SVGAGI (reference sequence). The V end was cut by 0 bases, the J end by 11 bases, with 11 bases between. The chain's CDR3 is CASSYSPGGKQFF. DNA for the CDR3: TGTGCCAGCAGTTACTCTCCGGGTGGGAAGCAGTTCTTC.

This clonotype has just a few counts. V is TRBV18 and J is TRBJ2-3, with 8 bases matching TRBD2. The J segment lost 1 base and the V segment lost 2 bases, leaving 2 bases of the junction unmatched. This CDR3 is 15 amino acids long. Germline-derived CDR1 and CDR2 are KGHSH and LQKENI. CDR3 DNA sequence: TGTGCCAGCTCACCAAAAGCGGGAGGCACAGATACGCAGTATTTT. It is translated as CASSPKAGGTDTQYF.

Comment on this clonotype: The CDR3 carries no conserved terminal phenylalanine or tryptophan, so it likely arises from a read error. This CDR3 reads CASSPGTSAGEQYS. The CDR3 region has the DNA TGTGCCAGCAGCCCCGGGACTAGCGCGGGGGAGCAGTACTCC. This rearrangement joins TRBV7-3 to TRBJ2-7; 10 bases agree with TRBD2. The junction had 8 bases not matched to a gene; V was cut back by 5 bases and J by 7 bases. This CDR3 has 14 residues. CDR1 and CDR2 from the germline V gene are SGHTA and FQGTGA.

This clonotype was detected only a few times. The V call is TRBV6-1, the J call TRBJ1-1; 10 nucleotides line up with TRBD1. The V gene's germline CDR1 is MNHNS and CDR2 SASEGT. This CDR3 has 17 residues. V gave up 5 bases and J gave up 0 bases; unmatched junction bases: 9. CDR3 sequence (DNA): TGTGCCAGCAGTCGCGGGACAGGGGTACCCCTGAACACTGAAGCTTTCTTT. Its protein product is CASSRGTGVPLNTEAFF.

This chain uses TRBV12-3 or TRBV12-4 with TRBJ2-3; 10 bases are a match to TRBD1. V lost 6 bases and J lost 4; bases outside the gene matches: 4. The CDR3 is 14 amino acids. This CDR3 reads CASSGTGVADTQYF. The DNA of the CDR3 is TGTGCCAGCAGCGGGACAGGGGTGGCAGATACGCAGTATTTT.

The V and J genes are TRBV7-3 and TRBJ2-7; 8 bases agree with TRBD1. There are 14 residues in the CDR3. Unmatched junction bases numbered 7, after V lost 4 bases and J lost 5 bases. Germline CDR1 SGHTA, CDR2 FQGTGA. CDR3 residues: CASSYGQGINEQYF. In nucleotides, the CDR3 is TGTGCCAGCAGCTACGGACAGGGCATCAACGAGCAGTACTTC.

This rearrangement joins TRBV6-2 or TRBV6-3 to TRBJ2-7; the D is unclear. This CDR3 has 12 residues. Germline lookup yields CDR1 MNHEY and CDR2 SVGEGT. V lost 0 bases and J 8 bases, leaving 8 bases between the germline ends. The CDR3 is CASSYSLAKQYF. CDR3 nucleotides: TGTGCCAGCAGTTACTCTTTGGCCAAGCAGTACTTC.

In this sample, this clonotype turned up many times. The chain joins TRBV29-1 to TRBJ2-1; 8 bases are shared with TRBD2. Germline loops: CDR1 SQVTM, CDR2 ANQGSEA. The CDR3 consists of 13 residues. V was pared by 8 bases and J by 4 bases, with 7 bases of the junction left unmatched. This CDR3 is CSIWTSKYNEQFF. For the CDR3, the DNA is TGCAGCATCTGGACTAGCAAATACAATGAGCAGTTCTTC.

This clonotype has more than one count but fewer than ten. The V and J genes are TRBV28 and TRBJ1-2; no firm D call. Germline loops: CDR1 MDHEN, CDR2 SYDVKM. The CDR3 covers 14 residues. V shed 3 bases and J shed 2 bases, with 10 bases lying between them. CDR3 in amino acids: CASSFSQGNYGYTF. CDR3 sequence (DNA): TGTGCCAGCAGTTTTAGTCAAGGGAACTATGGCTACACCTTC.

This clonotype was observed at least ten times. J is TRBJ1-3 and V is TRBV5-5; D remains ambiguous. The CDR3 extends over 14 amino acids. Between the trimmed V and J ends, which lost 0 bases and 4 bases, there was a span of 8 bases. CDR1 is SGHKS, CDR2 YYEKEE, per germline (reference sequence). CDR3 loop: CASSLDPLGNTIYF. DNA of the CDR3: TGTGCCAGCAGCTTGGACCCTCTGGGAAACACCATATATTTT. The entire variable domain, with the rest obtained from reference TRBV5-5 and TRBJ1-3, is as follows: DAGVTQSPTHLIKTRGQQVTLRCSPISGHKSVSWYQQVLGQGPQFIFQYYEKEERGRGNFPDRFSARQFPNYSSELNVNALLLGDSALYLCASSLDPLGNTIYFGEGSWLTVV.

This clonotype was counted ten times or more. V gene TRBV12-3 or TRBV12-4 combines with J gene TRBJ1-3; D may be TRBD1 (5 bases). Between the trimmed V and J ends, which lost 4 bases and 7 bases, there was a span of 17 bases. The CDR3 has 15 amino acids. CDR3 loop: CASSSQEGQGNTIYF. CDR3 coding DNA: TGTGCCAGCAGTTCCCAGGAGGGTCAGGGTAACACCATATATTTT.

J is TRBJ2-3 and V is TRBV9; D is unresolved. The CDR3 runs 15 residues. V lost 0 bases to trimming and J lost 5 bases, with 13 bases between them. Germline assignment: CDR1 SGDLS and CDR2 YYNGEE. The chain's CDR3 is CASSVALAGLDTQYF. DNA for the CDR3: TGTGCCAGCAGCGTAGCTTTAGCAGGCCTAGATACGCAGTATTTT.

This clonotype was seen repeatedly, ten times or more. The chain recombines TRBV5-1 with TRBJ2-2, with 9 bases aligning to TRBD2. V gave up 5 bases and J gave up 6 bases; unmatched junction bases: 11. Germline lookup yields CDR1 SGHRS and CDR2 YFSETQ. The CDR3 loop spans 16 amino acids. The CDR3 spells CASRVLAGSSAGELFF. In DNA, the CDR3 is TGCGCCAGCAGAGTTCTAGCGGGAAGTAGTGCCGGGGAGCTGTTTTTT.

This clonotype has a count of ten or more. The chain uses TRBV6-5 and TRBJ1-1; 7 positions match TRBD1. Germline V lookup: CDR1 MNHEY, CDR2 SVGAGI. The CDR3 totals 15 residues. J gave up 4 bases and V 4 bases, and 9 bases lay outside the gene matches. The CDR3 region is CASSFYRGGGTEAFF. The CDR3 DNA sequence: TGTGCCAGCAGTTTCTACAGGGGCGGTGGCACTGAAGCTTTCTTT.

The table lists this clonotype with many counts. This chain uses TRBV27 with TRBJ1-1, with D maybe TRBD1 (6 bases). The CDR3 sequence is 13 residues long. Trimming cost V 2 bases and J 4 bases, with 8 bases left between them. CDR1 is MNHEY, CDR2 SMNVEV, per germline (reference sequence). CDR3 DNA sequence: TGTGCCAGCAGTTTAACAGGGTTCACTGAAGCTTTCTTT. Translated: CASSLTGFTEAFF.

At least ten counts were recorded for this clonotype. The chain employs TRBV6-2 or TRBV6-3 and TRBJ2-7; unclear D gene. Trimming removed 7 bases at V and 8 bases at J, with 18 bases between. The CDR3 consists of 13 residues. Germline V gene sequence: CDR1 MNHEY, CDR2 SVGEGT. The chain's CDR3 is CASKRQDSTKQYF. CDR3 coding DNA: TGTGCCAGCAAAAGGCAGGATTCTACGAAGCAGTACTTC.

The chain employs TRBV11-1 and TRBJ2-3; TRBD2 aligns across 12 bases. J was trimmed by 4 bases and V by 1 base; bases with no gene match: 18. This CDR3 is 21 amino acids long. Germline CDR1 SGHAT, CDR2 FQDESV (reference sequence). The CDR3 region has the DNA TGTGCCAGCAGCTTAGGGAGGTGGATGACTAGCGGGAGCATACAAGCAGATACGCAGTATTTT. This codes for CASSLGRWMTSGSIQADTQYF.

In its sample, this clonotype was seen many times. The CDR3 sequence: CASSPTVNYEQYV. CDR3 nucleotide sequence: TGTGCCAGCTCCCCGACAGTTAACTACGAGCAGTACGTC. The J gene is TRBJ2-7, the V gene TRBV6-6; maybe TRBD1 (5 bases). Germline CDR1 reads MNHNY; CDR2 reads SVGAGI (reference sequence). The CDR3 totals 13 residues. Trimming left V 8 bases short and J 3 bases short, with 14 bases between.